This record concerns one T cell receptor beta chain sequence. Its cognate antigen is unknown. These data are taken from a study of T cells in tumors after PD-1 blockade. For the study at large: A subset received ongoing vismodegib 150 mg daily alongside anti-PD-1 therapy.

TCRdb's copy holds only in-frame clones and misses some; the assay was immunoSEQ multiplex PCR. The data show approximately 63,000 clones, about 74% seen once. Whole-study findings and limits: Some novel exhausted tumor clones appeared in pre-treatment blood, suggesting peripheral recruitment.

The CDR3 sequence is 13 residues long. The V gene's germline CDR1 is LGHDT and CDR2 YNNKEL (reference sequence). The V end lost 6 bases, the J end lost 4 bases, and 13 bases lay between the germline ends. V usage is TRBV3-1 (or the pseudogene TRBV3-2) and J usage is TRBJ2-7, with a tentative D call TRBD2 (7 bases). The source is a human donor with basal cell carcinoma. The material was PBMCs, obtained after anti-PD-1 treatment. The CDR3 nucleotides are TGTGCCAGCAGGTTCAGGGGAGGGTACGAGCAGTACTTC. It is translated as CASRFRGGYEQYF.